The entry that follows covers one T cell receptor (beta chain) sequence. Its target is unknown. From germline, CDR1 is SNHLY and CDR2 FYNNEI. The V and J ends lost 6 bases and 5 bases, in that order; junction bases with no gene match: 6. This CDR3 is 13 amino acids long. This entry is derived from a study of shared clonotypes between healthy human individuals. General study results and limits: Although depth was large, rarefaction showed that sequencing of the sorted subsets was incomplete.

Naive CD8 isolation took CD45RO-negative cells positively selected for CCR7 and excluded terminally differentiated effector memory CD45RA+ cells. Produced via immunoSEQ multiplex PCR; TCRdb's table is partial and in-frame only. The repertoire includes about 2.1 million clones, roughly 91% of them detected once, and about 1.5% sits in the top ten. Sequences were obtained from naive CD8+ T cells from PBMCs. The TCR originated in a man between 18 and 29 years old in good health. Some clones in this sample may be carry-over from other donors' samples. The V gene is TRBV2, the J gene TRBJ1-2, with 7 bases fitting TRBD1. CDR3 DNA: TGTGCCAGCAGAGGGGGCGCGGAGTATGGCTACACCTTC. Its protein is CASRGGAEYGYTF.